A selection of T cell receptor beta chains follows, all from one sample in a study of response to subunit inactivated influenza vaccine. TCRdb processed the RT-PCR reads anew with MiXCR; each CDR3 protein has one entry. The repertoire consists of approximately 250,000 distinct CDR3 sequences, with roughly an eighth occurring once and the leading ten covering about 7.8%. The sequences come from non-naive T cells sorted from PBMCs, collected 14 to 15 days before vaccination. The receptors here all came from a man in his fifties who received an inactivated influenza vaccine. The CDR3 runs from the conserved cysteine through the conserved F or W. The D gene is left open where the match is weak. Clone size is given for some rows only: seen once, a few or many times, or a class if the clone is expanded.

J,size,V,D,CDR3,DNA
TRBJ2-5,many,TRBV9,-,CASSVGGGLETQYF,TGTGCCAGCAGCGTAGGAGGGGGGCTTGAGACCCAGTACTTC
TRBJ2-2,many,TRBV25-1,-,CASSEYNTGELFF,TGTGCCAGCAGTGAATATAACACCGGGGAGCTGTTTTTT
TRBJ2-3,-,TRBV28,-,CASLPSGGTQYF,TGTGCCAGCCTACCCTCTGGGGGTACGCAGTATTTT
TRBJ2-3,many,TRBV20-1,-,CSATGQSTDTQYF,TGCAGTGCTACCGGACAGTCCACAGATACGCAGTATTTT
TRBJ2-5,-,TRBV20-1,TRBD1,CSAEGQGDGETQYF,TGCAGTGCTGAAGGACAGGGGGACGGAGAGACCCAGTACTTC
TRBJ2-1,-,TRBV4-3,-,CASSQDHSSYNEQFF,TGCGCCAGCAGCCAAGATCACAGCTCCTACAATGAGCAGTTCTTC
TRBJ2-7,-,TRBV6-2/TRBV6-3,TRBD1,CASSRTGGLFYEQYF,TGTGCCAGCAGTCGTACAGGGGGCCTTTTCTACGAGCAGTACTTC
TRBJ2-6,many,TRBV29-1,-,CSVRGAGANVLTF,TGCAGCGTCAGGGGTGCCGGGGCCAACGTCCTGACTTTC
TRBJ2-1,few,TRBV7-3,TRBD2,CASSPPSGMWREGLANEQFF,TGTGCCAGCAGCCCCCCCTCTGGTATGTGGCGGGAGGGCCTGGCCAATGAGCAGTTCTTC
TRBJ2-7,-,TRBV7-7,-,CASSLAWGSEQYF,TGTGCTAGCAGCTTAGCGTGGGGGAGCGAGCAGTACTTC
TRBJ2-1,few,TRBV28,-,CASSLTGLYNEQFF,TGTGCCAGCAGTTTGACAGGACTTTACAATGAGCAGTTCTTC
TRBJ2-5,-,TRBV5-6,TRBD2,CASSLGLAETQYF,TGTGCCAGCAGCTTGGGACTAGCGGAGACCCAGTACTTC
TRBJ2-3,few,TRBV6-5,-,CASSYYGTSKGDTQYF,TGTGCCAGCAGTTACTACGGGACCTCCAAGGGAGATACGCAGTATTTT
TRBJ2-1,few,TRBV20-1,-,CSARAGRGGNEQFF,TGCAGTGCTAGAGCGGGGAGGGGGGGCAATGAGCAGTTCTTC
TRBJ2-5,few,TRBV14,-,CASSQVGAGSAKTQYF,TGTGCCAGCAGCCAAGTCGGGGCGGGGAGTGCAAAGACCCAGTACTTC
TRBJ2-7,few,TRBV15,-,CATSRDKGTGSYEQYF,TGTGCCACCAGCAGAGATAAAGGGACGGGCTCCTACGAGCAGTACTTC
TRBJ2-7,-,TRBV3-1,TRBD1,CASSYGTGTYEQYF,TGTGCCAGCAGCTACGGGACAGGCACCTACGAGCAGTACTTC
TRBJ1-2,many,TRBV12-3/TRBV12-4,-,CASSNSISGYTF,TGTGCCAGCAGTAACAGCATTTCGGGCTACACCTTC
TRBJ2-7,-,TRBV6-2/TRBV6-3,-,CASSYVLEFRLYEQYF,TGTGCCAGCAGTTATGTGCTAGAGTTCAGGCTCTACGAGCAGTACTTC
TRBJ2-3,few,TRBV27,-,CASSLSGRKLRSTDTQYF,TGTGCCAGCAGTTTATCGGGCCGGAAATTGCGGAGCACAGATACGCAGTATTTT
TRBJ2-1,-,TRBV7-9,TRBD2,CASEGTSTYNEQFF,TGTGCCAGTGAGGGGACTAGCACCTACAATGAGCAGTTCTTC
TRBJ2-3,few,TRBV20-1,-,CSANIERTNTQYF,TGCAGTGCAAACATCGAACGTACGAATACGCAGTATTTT
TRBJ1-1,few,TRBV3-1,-,CASSQGHTEAFF,TGTGCCAGCAGCCAAGGACACACTGAAGCTTTCTTT
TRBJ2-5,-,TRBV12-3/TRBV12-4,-,CASSLPPSETQYF,TGTGCCAGCAGTCTACCTCCAAGTGAGACCCAGTACTTC
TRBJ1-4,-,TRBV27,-,CASIRQPATNEKLFF,TGTGCCAGCATAAGGCAGCCAGCAACTAATGAAAAACTGTTTTTT
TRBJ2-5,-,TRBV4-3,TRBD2,CASSQDGGRAETQYF,TGCGCCAGCAGCCAAGACGGCGGGAGAGCGGAGACCCAGTACTTC
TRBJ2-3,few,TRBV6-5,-,CASSSAPQISTDTQYF,TGTGCCAGCAGTTCTGCTCCTCAGATTAGCACAGATACGCAGTATTTT
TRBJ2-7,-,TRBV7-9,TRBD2,CASTRLAGGPGEQYF,TGTGCCAGCACCCGACTAGCGGGGGGGCCTGGCGAGCAGTACTTC
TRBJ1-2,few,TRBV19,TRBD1,CASSKGQTDGYTF,TGTGCCAGTAGTAAGGGACAGACGGATGGCTACACCTTC
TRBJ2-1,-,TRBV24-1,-,CATSELQGREQFF,TGTGCCACCAGTGAGCTACAGGGTCGGGAGCAGTTCTTC
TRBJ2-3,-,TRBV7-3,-,CASSWVEGADTQYF,TGTGCCAGCAGCTGGGTAGAGGGCGCAGATACGCAGTATTTT
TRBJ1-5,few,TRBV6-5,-,CASSSAEPNQPQHF,TGTGCCAGCAGTTCGGCAGAACCCAATCAGCCCCAGCATTTT
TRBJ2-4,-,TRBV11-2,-,CASSSWDGSKNIQYF,TGTGCCAGCAGCTCCTGGGACGGGAGCAAAAACATTCAGTACTTC
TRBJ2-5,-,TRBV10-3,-,CAISDYVQETQYF,TGTGCCATCAGTGATTACGTACAAGAGACCCAGTACTTC
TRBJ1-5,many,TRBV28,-,CASRNPGNQPQHF,TGTGCCAGCAGGAACCCGGGGAATCAGCCCCAGCATTTT
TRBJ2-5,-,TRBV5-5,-,CASSRGVFQETQYF,TGTGCCAGCAGCAGGGGGGTCTTCCAAGAGACCCAGTACTTC
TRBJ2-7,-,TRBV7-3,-,CASSLYAGSSYEQYF,TGTGCCAGCAGCTTATACGCAGGTAGCTCCTACGAGCAGTACTTC
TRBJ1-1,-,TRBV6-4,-,CASSDPLGGVVPEAFF,TGTGCCAGCAGTGACCCCCTAGGGGGGGTTGTCCCTGAAGCTTTCTTT
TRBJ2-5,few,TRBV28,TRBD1,CASLPGQGNFGYQETQYF,TGTGCCAGTCTCCCGGGACAGGGTAATTTCGGTTACCAAGAGACCCAGTACTTC
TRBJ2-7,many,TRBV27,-,CASSLGGGGLYEQYF,TGTGCCAGCAGTTTAGGGGGAGGGGGCCTCTACGAGCAGTACTTC
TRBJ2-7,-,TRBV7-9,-,CASSNSQVSYEQYF,TGTGCCAGCAGCAATTCCCAGGTTTCCTACGAGCAGTACTTC
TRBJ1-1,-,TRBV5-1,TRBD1,CASSGGTGLRDTEAFF,TGCGCCAGCAGTGGTGGGACAGGGCTCCGGGACACTGAAGCTTTCTTT
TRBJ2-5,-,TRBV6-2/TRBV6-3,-,CASSYPLVAGTVETQYF,TGTGCCAGCAGTTACCCCCTAGTGGCAGGGACGGTGGAGACCCAGTACTTC
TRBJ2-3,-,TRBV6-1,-,CASSEVLRAPSLF,TGTGCCAGCAGTGAAGTCCTCCGGGCCCCTAGCCTCTTT
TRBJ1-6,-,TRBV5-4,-,CASSRGGRLDPLHF,TGTGCCAGCAGCCGGGGGGGCAGGCTTGACCCCCTCCACTTT
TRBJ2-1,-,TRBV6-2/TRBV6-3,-,CASSYSTGSYNEQFF,TGTGCCAGCAGTTACTCGACGGGTTCCTACAATGAGCAGTTCTTC
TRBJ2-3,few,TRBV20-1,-,CSAREVRRTDTQYF,TGCAGTGCTAGAGAGGTCAGACGCACAGATACGCAGTATTTT
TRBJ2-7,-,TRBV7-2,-,CASSLGTHTYEQYF,TGTGCCAGCAGCTTAGGGACACACACCTACGAGCAGTACTTC
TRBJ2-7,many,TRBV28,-,CASSSTGMAAYEQYF,TGTGCCAGCAGTTCCACCGGGATGGCGGCGTACGAGCAGTACTTC
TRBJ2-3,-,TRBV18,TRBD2,CASSPQGAGGTDTQYF,TGTGCCAGCTCACCGCAAGGGGCGGGGGGCACAGATACGCAGTATTTT
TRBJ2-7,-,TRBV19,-,CASSRTPGDKQYF,TGTGCCAGTAGTAGAACACCAGGGGATAAGCAGTACTTC
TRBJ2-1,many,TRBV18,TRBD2,CASSPTSGVNNEQFF,TGTGCCAGCTCACCGACTAGCGGGGTCAACAATGAGCAGTTCTTC
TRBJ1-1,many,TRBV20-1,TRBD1,CSARDGTGGYITEAFF,TGCAGTGCTAGAGACGGGACAGGGGGTTATATCACTGAAGCTTTCTTT
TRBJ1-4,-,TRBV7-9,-,CASSLGFVGRGNMKLFF,TGTGCCAGCAGCTTAGGATTCGTGGGACGCGGGAATATGAAACTGTTTTTT
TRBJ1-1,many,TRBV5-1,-,CASSLGGTQGTEAFF,TGCGCCAGCAGCTTGGGGGGGACACAAGGGACTGAAGCTTTCTTT
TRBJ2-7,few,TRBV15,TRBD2,CATRHQLTGGPYEQYF,TGTGCCACCAGACATCAGCTAACGGGAGGGCCGTACGAGCAGTACTTC